This T cell receptor beta chain appears in the sequencing data of a study of cytomegalovirus exposure and HLA in healthy donors. Overall study context: Genotyping showed about 80% of 300 to 450 donors falling in the Caucasian-associated ancestry cluster. Study-wide points: It was shown in a later analysis that HLA-associated TCR beta chains were more clonally expanded than other, equally common chains.

This PCR relied on a set of 60 Vbeta primers and 13 Jbeta primers. Method: immunoSEQ multiplex PCR; TCRdb's copy keeps in-frame clones and lacks some. In the table there are around 84,000 clones, around 77% of which are singletons. Details on this clone: Its antigen is unidentified. An end of the junction differs from the germline gene, which may be a read error.

From germline, CDR1 is LNHDA and CDR2 SQIVND (reference sequence). This CDR3 has 14 amino acids. The source material was PBMCs. The receptor comes from a man aged 45-65 years in good health and CMV-seronegative. The rearrangement links TRBV19 to TRBJ1-3; the match to TRBD1 covers 8 bases. The DNA for the CDR3 is TGTGCCAGTAGTACCCCTGGACAGGGCGTGGGGCTTTGTTTT. Translating it yields CASSTPGQGVGLCF.